This T cell receptor (beta chain) stems from a study of vaccination and CD4 T cells after COVID-19. Points on this clonotype: Its specificity is not known.

The Oncomine TCR Beta short-read assay was what sequenced the DNA obtained from cultured CD4+ T cells. TCRdb reprocessed the PCR reads via MiXCR and lists one record per CDR3 protein. The sample consists of roughly 14,000 distinct CDR3 sequences, roughly 61% of them appearing once. CDR1 and CDR2 from the germline V gene are SEHNR and FQNEAQ (reference sequence). V lost 5 bases, J lost 4 bases, and 4 bases stayed unmatched. The CDR3 length is 15 residues. Treatment indicated: approximately 11-day PBMC culture with coronavirus spike peptide pools or control peptides (ViraFEST assay). General study findings and limits: For convalescent patients, a median about 90% of reactive clones surfaced exclusively after vaccination.

The V call is TRBV7-9, the J call TRBJ2-2; 10 nucleotides match TRBD1. Sequencing was carried out using CD4+ T cells from blood, cultured in vitro. The clonotype comes from a human donor who had recovered from COVID-19. For the CDR3, the DNA is TGTGCCAGCAGCGCGGGACAGGGGACCACCGGGGAGCTGTTTTTT. It yields the protein CASSAGQGTTGELFF.